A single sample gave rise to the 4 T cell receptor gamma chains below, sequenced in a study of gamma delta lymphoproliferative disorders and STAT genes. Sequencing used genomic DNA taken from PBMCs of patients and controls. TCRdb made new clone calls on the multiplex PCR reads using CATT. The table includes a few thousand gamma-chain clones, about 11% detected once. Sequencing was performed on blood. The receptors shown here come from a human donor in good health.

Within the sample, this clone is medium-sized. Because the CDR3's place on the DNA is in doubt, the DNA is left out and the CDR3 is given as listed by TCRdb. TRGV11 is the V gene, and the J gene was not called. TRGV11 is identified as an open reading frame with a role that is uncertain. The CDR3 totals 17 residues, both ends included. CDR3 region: CTTVPAGLGMDYYKKLF.

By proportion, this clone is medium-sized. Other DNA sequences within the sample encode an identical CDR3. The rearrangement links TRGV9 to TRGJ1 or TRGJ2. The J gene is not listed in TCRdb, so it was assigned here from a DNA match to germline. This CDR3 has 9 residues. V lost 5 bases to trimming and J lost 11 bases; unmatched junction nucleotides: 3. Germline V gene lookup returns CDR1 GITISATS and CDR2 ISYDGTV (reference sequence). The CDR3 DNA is TGTGCCTTGTGGGGGGAGAAACTCTTT. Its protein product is CALWGEKLF.

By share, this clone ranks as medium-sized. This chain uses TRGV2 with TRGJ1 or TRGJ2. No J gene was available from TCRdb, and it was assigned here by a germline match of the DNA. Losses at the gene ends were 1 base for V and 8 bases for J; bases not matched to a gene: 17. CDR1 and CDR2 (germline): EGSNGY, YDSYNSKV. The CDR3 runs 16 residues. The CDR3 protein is CATWDGPGSGSHKKLF. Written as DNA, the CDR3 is TGTGCCACCTGGGACGGTCCTGGGAGCGGTTCTCATAAGAAACTCTTT.

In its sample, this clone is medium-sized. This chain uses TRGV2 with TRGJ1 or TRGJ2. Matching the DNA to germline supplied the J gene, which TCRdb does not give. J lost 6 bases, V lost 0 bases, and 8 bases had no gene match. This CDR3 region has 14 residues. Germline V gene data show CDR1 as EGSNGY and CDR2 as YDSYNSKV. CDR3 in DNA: TGTGCCACCTGGGACGGGCAACCAATTTATAAGAAACTCTTT. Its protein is CATWDGQPIYKKLF.